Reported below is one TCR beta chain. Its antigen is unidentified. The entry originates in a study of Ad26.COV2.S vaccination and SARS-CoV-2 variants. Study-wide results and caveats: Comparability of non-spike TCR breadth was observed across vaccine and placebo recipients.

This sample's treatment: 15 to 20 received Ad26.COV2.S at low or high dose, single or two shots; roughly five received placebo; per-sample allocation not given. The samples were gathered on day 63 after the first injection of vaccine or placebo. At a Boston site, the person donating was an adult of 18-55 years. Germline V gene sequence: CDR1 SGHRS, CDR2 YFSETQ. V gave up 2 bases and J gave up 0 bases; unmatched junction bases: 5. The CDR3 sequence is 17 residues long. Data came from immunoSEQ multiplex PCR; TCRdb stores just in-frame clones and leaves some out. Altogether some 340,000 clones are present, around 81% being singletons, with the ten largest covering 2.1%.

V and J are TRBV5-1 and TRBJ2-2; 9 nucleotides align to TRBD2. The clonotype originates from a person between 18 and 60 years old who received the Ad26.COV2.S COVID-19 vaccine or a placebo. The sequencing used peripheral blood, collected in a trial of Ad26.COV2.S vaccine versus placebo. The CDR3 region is CASSFLSGGTNTGELFF. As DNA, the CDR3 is TGCGCCAGCAGCTTCCTGAGCGGGGGGACGAACACCGGGGAGCTGTTTTTT.